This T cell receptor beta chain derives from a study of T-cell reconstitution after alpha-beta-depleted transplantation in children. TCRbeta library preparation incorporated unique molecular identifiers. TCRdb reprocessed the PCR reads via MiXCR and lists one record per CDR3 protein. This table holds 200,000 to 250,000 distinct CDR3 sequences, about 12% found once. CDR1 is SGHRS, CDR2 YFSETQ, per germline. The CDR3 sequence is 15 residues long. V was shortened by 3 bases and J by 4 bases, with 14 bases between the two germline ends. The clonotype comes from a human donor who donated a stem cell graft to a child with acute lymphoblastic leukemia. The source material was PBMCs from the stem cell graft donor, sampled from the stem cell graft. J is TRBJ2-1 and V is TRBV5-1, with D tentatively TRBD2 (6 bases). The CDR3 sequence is CASSSMGGVYNEQFF. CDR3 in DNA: TGCGCCAGCAGCTCTATGGGCGGGGTTTACAATGAGCAGTTCTTC.